This T cell receptor beta chain is drawn from a study of blood T cell repertoires in COVID-19. Looking at the study overall: COVID-19 samples collected from the United States, Italy and Spain covered acute and convalescent phases.

This CDR3 spans 16 amino acids. V shed 0 bases and J shed 10 bases, with 16 bases lying between them. The germline gives CDR1 LNHNV, CDR2 YYDKDF (reference sequence). The table came from immunoSEQ multiplex PCR; TCRdb's copy has only in-frame clones and leaves some out. Of about 330,000 clones in the sample, roughly 84% are singletons; the top ten hold roughly 1%. V usage is TRBV15 and J usage is TRBJ1-6, with unresolved D. Input material: PBMCs or T cells enriched from blood (not recorded which). This receptor was identified in a woman in her 30s who had recovered from COVID-19. CDR3 DNA sequence: TGTGCCACCAGCAGAGATGCGGGAGGGAGAAGCTCACCCCTCCACTTT. This codes for CATSRDAGGRSSPLHF.